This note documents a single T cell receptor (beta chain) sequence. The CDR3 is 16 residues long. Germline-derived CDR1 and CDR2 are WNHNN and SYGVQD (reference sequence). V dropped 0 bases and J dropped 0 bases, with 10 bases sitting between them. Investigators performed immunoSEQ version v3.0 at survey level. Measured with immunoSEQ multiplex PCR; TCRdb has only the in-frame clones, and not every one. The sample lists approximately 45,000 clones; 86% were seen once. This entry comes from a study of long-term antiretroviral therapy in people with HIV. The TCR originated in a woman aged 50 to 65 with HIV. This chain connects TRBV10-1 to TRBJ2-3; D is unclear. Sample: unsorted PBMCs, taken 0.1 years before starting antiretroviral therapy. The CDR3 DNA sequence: TGCGCCAGCAGTGAGTCGACGGCCTCTAGCACAGATACGCAGTATTTT. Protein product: CASSESTASSTDTQYF.